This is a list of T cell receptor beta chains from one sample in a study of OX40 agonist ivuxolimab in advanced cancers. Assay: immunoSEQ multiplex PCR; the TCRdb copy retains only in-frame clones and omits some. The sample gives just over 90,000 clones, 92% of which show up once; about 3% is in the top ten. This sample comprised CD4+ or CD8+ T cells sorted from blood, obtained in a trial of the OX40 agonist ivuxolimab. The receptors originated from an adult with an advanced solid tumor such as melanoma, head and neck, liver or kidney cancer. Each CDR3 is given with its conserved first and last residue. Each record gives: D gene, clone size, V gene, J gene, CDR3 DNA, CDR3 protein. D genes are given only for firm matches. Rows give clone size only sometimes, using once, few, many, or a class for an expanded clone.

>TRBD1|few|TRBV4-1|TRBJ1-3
TGCGCCAGCAGCCCGACAGGGGGCCGTAACACCATATATTTT
CASSPTGGRNTIYF
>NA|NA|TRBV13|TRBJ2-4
TGTGCCAGCAGCTTAGGTAGGGGGGCCAAAAACATTCAGTACTTC
CASSLGRGAKNIQYF
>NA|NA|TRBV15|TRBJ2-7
TGTGCCACCCGACAGCAAGGGGACTACGAGCAGTACTTC
CATRQQGDYEQYF
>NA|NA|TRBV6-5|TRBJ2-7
TGTGCCAGCAGTTCCCTACTCCTCTACGAGCAGTACTTC
CASSSLLLYEQYF
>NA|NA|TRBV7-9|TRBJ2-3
TGTGCCAGCAGCTTAGGGGAAGGGCTAGCACTTTATAGCACAGATACGCAGTATTTT
CASSLGEGLALYSTDTQYF
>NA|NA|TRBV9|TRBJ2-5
TGTGCCAGCAGCCCACAAAGTGGAGGAGGGTGGGAGACCCAGTACTTC
CASSPQSGGGWETQYF
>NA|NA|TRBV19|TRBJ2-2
TGTGCCAGTAGTATACCCTCACAGACTGGGGAGCTGTTTTTT
CASSIPSQTGELFF
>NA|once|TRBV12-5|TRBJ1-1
TGTGCTAGTGGTTTGGGAGGAACTGAAGCTTTCTTT
CASGLGGTEAFF
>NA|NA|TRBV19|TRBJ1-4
TGTGCCTTAGGTGAAAAACTGTTTTTT
CALGEKLFF
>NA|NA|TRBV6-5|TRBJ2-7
TGTGCCAGCAGTGTGGTGTCGGGTTACTACGAGCAGTACTTC
CASSVVSGYYEQYF
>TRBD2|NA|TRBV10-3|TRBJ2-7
TGTGCCATCAGTGAGGCCGGGACTAGACTAAGAGAACAGCAGTACTTC
CAISEAGTRLREQQYF
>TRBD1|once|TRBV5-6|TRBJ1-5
TGTGCCAGCAGCTTAGGGACAGGGGGCTATAGCAATCAGCCCCAGCATTTT
CASSLGTGGYSNQPQHF
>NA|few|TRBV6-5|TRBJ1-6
TGTGCCAGCAGCACAGGGAATAATTCACCCCTCCACTTT
CASSTGNNSPLHF
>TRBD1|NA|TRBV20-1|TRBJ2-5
TGCAGTGCTGGGACAGCCGCTCAGTACTTC
CSAGTAAQYF
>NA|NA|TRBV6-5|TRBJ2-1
TGTGCCAGCAGTTACGGAGGATTCCGGCAGTTCTTC
CASSYGGFRQFF
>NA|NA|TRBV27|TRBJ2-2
TGTGCCAGCAGTTTATCGCTGGGGCGGGAGCTGTTTTTT
CASSLSLGRELFF
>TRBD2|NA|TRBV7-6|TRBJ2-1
TGTGCCAGCAGCTCCGGGACTAGCTCCTACAATGAGCAGTTCTTC
CASSSGTSSYNEQFF
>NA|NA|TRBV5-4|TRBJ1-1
TGTGCCAGCAGCGAAGACGGAGTGGAAGCTTTCTTT
CASSEDGVEAFF
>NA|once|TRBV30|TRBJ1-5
TGTGCCTGGAGTGTAGGCAGTTTTGAGCCCCAGCATTTT
CAWSVGSFEPQHF
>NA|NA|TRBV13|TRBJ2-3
TGTGCCAGCAGCCTGACTAGTTGGGAGACGCAGTATTTT
CASSLTSWETQYF
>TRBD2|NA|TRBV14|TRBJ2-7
TGTGCCAGCAGCCAAAGAGCGGGGGCCCCCTACGAGCAGTACTTC
CASSQRAGAPYEQYF
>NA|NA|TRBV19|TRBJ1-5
TGTGCCAGTAGTATAGAGGGGCCGGGCTTCCTTAGCAATCAGCCCCAGCATTTT
CASSIEGPGFLSNQPQHF
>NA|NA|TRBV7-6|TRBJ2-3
TGTGCCAGCAGCTTAGTATCTGGGGGAGTGAGTGATACGCAGTATTTT
CASSLVSGGVSDTQYF
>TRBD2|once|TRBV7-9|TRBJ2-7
TGTGCCAGCAGCTCCCCCGCTAGCGGGAGGCGAGGCGAGCAGTACTTC
CASSSPASGRRGEQYF
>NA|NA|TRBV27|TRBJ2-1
TGTGCCAGCCGAAACCGTAGTGTCAATGAGCAGTTCTTC
CASRNRSVNEQFF
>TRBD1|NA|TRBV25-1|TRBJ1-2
TGTGCCACTACGGGACAGGGAGGCGACTATGGCTACACCTTC
CATTGQGGDYGYTF
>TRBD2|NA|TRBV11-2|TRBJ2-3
TGTGCCAGCAGCTTGTTGGGGGGGGCAGATACGCAGTATTTT
CASSLLGGADTQYF
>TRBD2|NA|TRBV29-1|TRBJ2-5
TGCAGCGTTATGAGCGGGGGGGCCGGGGAGACCCAGTACTTC
CSVMSGGAGETQYF
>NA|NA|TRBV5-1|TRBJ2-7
TGCGCCAGCAGCACTAGAAGACTCAAAGGTTCCTACGAGCAGTACTTC
CASSTRRLKGSYEQYF
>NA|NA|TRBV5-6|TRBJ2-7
TGTGCCAGCAGCTTGGTTTACGCCTCCAACAACGAGCAGTACTTC
CASSLVYASNNEQYF
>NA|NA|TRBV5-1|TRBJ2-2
TGCGCCAGCAGCTTCACAGGGGGGACTACCGGGAAGCTGTTTTTT
CASSFTGGTTGKLFF
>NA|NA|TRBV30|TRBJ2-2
TGTGCCTGGCGTCCGGGGGCCGACGGGGAGCTGTTTTTT
CAWRPGADGELFF
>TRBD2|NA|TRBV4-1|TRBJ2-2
TGCGCCAGCAGCCCGACGGGGGGATCCGGGGAGCTGTTTTTT
CASSPTGGSGELFF
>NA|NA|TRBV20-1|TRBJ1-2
TGCAGTGCTAGATGGGGTCATGGCTACACCTTC
CSARWGHGYTF